These 18 T cell receptor beta chains came from one sample sequenced in a study of T cells in women clearing cervical HPV infection. Assay used: immunoSEQ multiplex PCR; TCRdb lists only in-frame clones, some missing. Its table records roughly 20,000 clones. The sample was blood buffy coat. These TCRs come from a woman aged 18-70 years with a cervical HPV16 infection that either progressed to CIN3+ or cleared (not recorded which).

With respect to this clone: The read ends 3 residues early relative to the CDR3; the germline J gene fills the gap. This chain links TRBV7-8 with TRBJ2-2, with no clear D. Germline V gene lookup returns CDR1 SGHVS and CDR2 FQNEAQ. CDR3 size: 15 residues. The CDR3: CASSLGNRDNSPLFF. The part of the CDR3 DNA that was read is TGTGCCAGCAGCTTAGGGAACAGAGATAATTCACCG.

As concerns this clone: The CDR3 goes on 3 residues after the read ends, and that part is filled in from the germline J gene. The chain employs TRBV5-1 and TRBJ1-4; D is unclear. The CDR3 is made up of 13 amino acids. Germline loops: CDR1 SGHRS, CDR2 YFSETQ. Partial CDR3 DNA: TGCGCCAGCAGCTTGGACGGTAATTCACCA. This encodes CASSLDGNSP. The whole CDR3 reads CASSLDGNSPLFF.

On this clone itself: Read data end 3 residues before the CDR3 end; the end is taken from the germline J gene. The chain uses TRBV4-2 and TRBJ2-5; TRBD2 agrees at 16 bases. Per germline, CDR1 LGHNA and CDR2 YNFKEQ. This CDR3 spans 18 amino acids. J was trimmed by 2 bases and V by 4 bases; bases with no gene match: 7. The sequenced part of the CDR3 DNA is TGTGCCAGCAGCCTAACGGGACTAGCGGGGGGGGAGCAAGAGACC. Amino acid sequence: CASSLTGLAGGEQET. The entire CDR3 protein is CASSLTGLAGGEQETQYF.

Turning to this clone: The observed sequence ends 3 residues before the CDR3 terminus, with the missing tail filled in from the germline J gene. The rearrangement uses TRBV13 and TRBJ2-2, with 7 bases matching TRBD2. The V gene end was trimmed by 2 bases and the J gene end by 0 bases; junction bases not matched to a gene: 12. The CDR3 consists of 19 residues. The germline V gene has CDR1 PRHDT and CDR2 FYEKMQ (reference sequence). The CDR3 region is CASSLSHGTGGPNTGELFF. CDR3 DNA, as far as it was read: TGTGCCAGCAGCTTATCCCACGGAACGGGGGGACCGAACACCGGGGAG.

The CDR3 bases that were read are TGTGCCAGCAGTTTAGTAGTCGCCACTGAA. It specifies CASSLVVATE. The CDR3 reads in full as CASSLVVATEAFF. J is TRBJ1-1 and V is TRBV27; unclear D gene. The read falls 3 residues short of the CDR3 end, and the missing part is taken from the germline J gene. V gave up 2 bases and J gave up 4 bases, with 8 bases separating them. Germline CDR1 and CDR2: MNHEY and SMNVEV (reference sequence). The CDR3 runs to 13 residues.

About this clone itself: The CDR3 is cut off 3 residues early in the read; its end comes from the germline J gene. The chain recombines TRBV20-1 with TRBJ1-6; D is uncertain. Trimming cost V 4 bases and J 4 bases, with 14 bases left between them. The CDR3 length is 15 residues. CDR1 is DFQATT and CDR2 is SNEGSKA in the germline V gene (reference sequence). The CDR3 spells CSATPAKGYNSPLHF. Incomplete CDR3 DNA: TGCAGTGCTACCCCCGCAAAAGGGTATAATTCACCC.

The chain's CDR3 is CASSLSAGELFF. The sequenced part of the CDR3 DNA is TGTGCCAGCAGCTTGTCCGCCGGGGAG. The J gene is TRBJ2-2, the V gene TRBV7-6; D is unclear. Sequencing ends 3 residues short of the CDR3 end; the germline J gene provides the rest. CDR3 length: 12 amino acids. The germline CDR1 and CDR2 sequences are SGHVS and FNYEAQ. Trimming stripped 3 bases from V and 6 bases from J, with 5 bases between.

Of note for this clone: The CDR3 is cut off 3 residues early in the read; its end comes from the germline J gene. V gene TRBV29-1 combines with J gene TRBJ2-5; D not resolved. Per the germline V gene, CDR1 is SQVTM and CDR2 is ANQGSEA. This CDR3 contains 15 residues. V lost 0 bases to trimming and J lost 5 bases, with 16 bases between them. The CDR3 is CSVEDLLRFQETQYF. The sequenced part of the CDR3 DNA is TGCAGCGTTGAAGATCTGTTGCGGTTCCAGGAGACC.

Details on this clone: Sequencing ends 3 residues short of the CDR3 end; the germline J gene provides the rest. The chain couples TRBV6-2 or TRBV6-3 to TRBJ2-1, with 9 bases lining up with TRBD2. The trim removed 8 bases at V and 4 bases at J, leaving 6 bases unmatched. Germline CDR1 and CDR2: MNHEY and SVGEGT. This CDR3 comprises 14 residues. CDR3 bases read: TGTGCCAGCGGGGCGCGGGGGGGTTACAATGAG. Its translation: CASGARGGYNE. The CDR3 as a whole reads CASGARGGYNEQFF.

Comment on this clone: The CDR3 end falls 3 residues outside the read, so it is completed with the germline J gene. The chain couples TRBV7-7 to TRBJ1-1; no reliable D call. Germline V gives CDR1 SSHAT, CDR2 FNYEAQ (reference sequence). The V and J ends lost 3 bases and 4 bases respectively, with 9 bases between them. The CDR3 is 13 residues long. The CDR3 bases that were read are TGTGCCAGCAGCTTGAGACAAGGCACTGAA. It is translated as CASSLRQGTE. In full, the CDR3 reads CASSLRQGTEAFF. The variable domain in full, with the rest retrieved from reference TRBV7-7 and TRBJ1-1, is GAGVSQSPRYKVTKRGQDVTLRCDPISSHATLYWYQQALGQGPEFLTYFNYEAQPDKSGLPSDRFSAERPEGSISTLTIQRTEQRDSAMYRCASSLRQGTEAFFGQGTRLTVV.

In the case of this clone: The CDR3 end falls 3 residues outside the read, so it is completed with the germline J gene. The chain joins TRBV27 to TRBJ2-1; 9 bases are shared with TRBD1. This CDR3 is 18 amino acids long. The trim removed 6 bases at V and 1 base at J, leaving 13 bases unmatched. Germline V gene data show CDR1 as MNHEY and CDR2 as SMNVEV (reference sequence). CDR3 DNA, as far as it was read: TGTGCCAGCAGCTCAAAACGGGACAGGGTAAAATCCTACAATGAG. This sequence encodes CASSSKRDRVKSYNE. The entire CDR3 is CASSSKRDRVKSYNEQFF.

Details on this clone: With the read ending 3 residues before the CDR3 end, the germline J gene is used to fill in that end. The V and J genes are TRBV18 and TRBJ2-2, with TRBD2 identical over 9 bases. The germline CDR1 and CDR2 sequences are KGHSH and LQKENI. V lost 8 bases to trimming and J lost 0 bases; unmatched junction nucleotides: 7. The CDR3 loop spans 16 amino acids. CDR3 residues: CASRLSGGTNTGELFF. The sequenced CDR3 bases are TGTGCCAGCCGTTTGAGCGGGGGGACGAACACCGGGGAG.

Remarks on this clone: The read finishes 3 residues shy of the CDR3 end, and the germline J gene is used to complete it. The chain couples TRBV7-6 to TRBJ2-1; 9 bases line up with TRBD1. Germline loops: CDR1 SGHVS, CDR2 FNYEAQ. V dropped 5 bases and J dropped 5; count of bases not matched to a gene: 7. The CDR3 contains 15 residues. The sequenced CDR3 bases are TGTGCCAGCAGCCACTCGGGACAGGGTAACAATGAG. It translates to CASSHSGQGNNE. The whole CDR3 sequence is CASSHSGQGNNEQFF.

Remarks on this clone: The missing CDR3 end, 3 residues past where the read stops, is filled in from the germline J gene. This chain connects TRBV12-3 or TRBV12-4 to TRBJ2-1, with D unresolved. Trimming removed 6 bases at V and 1 base at J, with 13 bases between. The CDR3 is 15 residues long. The covered CDR3 bases are TGTGCCAGCAGCCCAGTTCCAACGTCCTACAATGAG. This gives the protein CASSPVPTSYNE. The entire CDR3 protein reads CASSPVPTSYNEQFF.

Concerning this clone: The read terminates 3 residues ahead of where the CDR3 ends, so the germline J gene completes it. This chain connects TRBV7-6 to TRBJ2-2; no clear D gene. V was shortened by 0 bases and J by 9 bases, with 8 bases between the two germline ends. The germline V gene encodes CDR1 SGHVS and CDR2 FNYEAQ. The CDR3 has 13 residues. The sequenced part of the CDR3 DNA is TGTGCCAGCAGCTTAGCGGGCTTGCGGGAG. Translated: CASSLAGLRE. The entire CDR3 sequence reads CASSLAGLRELFF. Full variable domain (missing parts from reference TRBV7-6 and TRBJ2-2): GAGVSQSPRYKVTKRGQDVALRCDPISGHVSLYWYRQALGQGPEFLTYFNYEAQQDKSGLPNDRFSAERPEGSISTLTIQRTEQRDSAMYRCASSLAGLRELFFGEGSRLTVL.

To note about this clone: The read ends 3 residues shy of where the CDR3 ends; the end is completed using the germline J gene. The chain uses TRBV2 and TRBJ2-3; the match to TRBD1 covers 9 bases. V was pared by 10 bases and J by 2 bases, with 7 bases of the junction left unmatched. This CDR3 has 14 amino acids. The germline gives CDR1 SNHLY, CDR2 FYNNEI. This CDR3 is CATRDRVTTDTQYF. Incomplete CDR3 DNA: TGTGCCACCCGGGACAGGGTTACCACAGATACG.

About this clone: Read data end 3 residues before the CDR3 end; the end is taken from the germline J gene. The chain carries TRBV5-6 and TRBJ2-1; possibly TRBD1 for D (5 bases). V was clipped by 5 bases and J by 4 bases, with 7 bases between them. There are 12 residues in the CDR3. Germline CDR1 is SGHDT and CDR2 is YYEEEE. The CDR3 DNA, read in part, is TGTGCCAGCAGTCAGGGTTACAATGAG. This codes for CASSQGYNE. The whole CDR3 sequence reads CASSQGYNEQFF. The complete variable domain, with remaining parts taken from reference TRBV5-6 and TRBJ2-1, reads DAGVTQSPTHLIKTRGQQVTLRCSPKSGHDTVSWYQQALGQGPQFIFQYYEEEERQRGNFPDRFSGHQFPNYSSELNVNALLLGDSALYLCASSQGYNEQFFGPGTRLTVL.

A note on this clone: The junction shows a germline mismatch at one end, possibly a read error. The sequenced fragment ends 3 residues before the CDR3 boundary, so the rest is inferred from the germline J gene. The V call is TRBV2, the J call TRBJ2-3; maybe TRBD1 (5 bases). Germline V CDR1 and CDR2: SNHLY, FYNNEI. The CDR3 spans 15 residues. This CDR3 is CASREGLTQVAAQYF. The sequenced CDR3 bases are TGTGCCAGCAGGGAAGGGCTCACACAGGTGGCGGCG. The variable domain in full, completed from reference TRBV2 and TRBJ2-3, reads EPEVTQTPSHQVTQMGQEVILRCVPISNHLYFYWYRQILGQKVEFLVSFYNNEISEKSEIFDDQFSVERPDGSNFTLKIRSTKLEDSAMYFCASREGLTQVAAQYFGPGTRLTVL.